This T cell receptor (beta chain) was captured by sequencing in a study of response to subunit inactivated influenza vaccine. Germline V gives CDR1 ENHRY, CDR2 SYGVKD. Between the trimmed V and J ends, which lost 1 base and 0 bases, there was a span of 8 bases. The CDR3 is made up of 15 amino acids. This clonotype was detected only a few times. MiXCR, applied by TCRdb to the RT-PCR reads, yields one record per CDR3 protein. The sample carries approximately 500,000 distinct CDR3 sequences, around 13% recorded once. The V and J genes are TRBV10-3 and TRBJ2-3; D not certain. This TCR derives from a man aged 45-65 years who received an inactivated influenza vaccine. The input for sequencing was PBMCs from blood, taken 11 to 12 days after vaccination. DNA for the CDR3: TGTGCCATCAGTGAGTGGCCCGGGAGCACAGATACGCAGTATTTT. Its translation is CAISEWPGSTDTQYF.